This entry lists 29 T cell receptor beta chains sequenced from one sample in a study of spatial heterogeneity in lung cancer. Time point in this sample: sample taken at primary tumor resection. Sequencing of whole RNA from tumor, nontumor lung or frozen PBMC involved no sorting. TCRdb analysed the 5' RACE reads with MiXCR anew, one entry per CDR3 protein. The sample contains around 60,000 distinct CDR3 sequences, about 8% of which appear only once. The sequencing used PBMCs, collected at surgery. The receptors stem from a female donor with early-stage non-small cell lung cancer.

This clonotype has ten or more counts. The V and J genes are TRBV28 and TRBJ1-1, with a weak D call TRBD1 (6 bases). This CDR3 comprises 14 residues. Germline assignment: CDR1 MDHEN and CDR2 SYDVKM. The V gene lost 6 bases and the J gene lost 2 bases, with 13 bases spanning the gap. This chain's CDR3 is CASRRDISNTEAFF. The CDR3 nucleotides read TGTGCCAGCAGGCGGGACATTTCCAACACTGAAGCTTTCTTT.

This clonotype came up many times. The chain combines TRBV12-3 or TRBV12-4 with TRBJ2-1; 10 nucleotides match TRBD1. J was trimmed by 6 bases and V by 3 bases; bases with no gene match: 2. CDR3 size: 14 residues. The CDR3, as DNA: TGTGCCAGCAGTTTCTGGACAGGGGGCAATGAGCAGTTCTTC. As protein: CASSFWTGGNEQFF.

CDR3 nucleotides: TGCAGTGCTAGAGATCGCGCCGGGGGGAGTAAAGCTTCACCCCTCCACTTT. Its protein is CSARDRAGGSKASPLHF. The chain employs TRBV20-1 and TRBJ1-6; D is perhaps TRBD1 (5 bases). Germline values: CDR1 DFQATT, CDR2 SNEGSKA (reference sequence). The V and J ends lost 0 bases and 9 bases respectively, with 21 bases between them. The CDR3 consists of 17 residues.

This clonotype was seen many times. The genes are TRBV19 and TRBJ2-7; a weak D match, TRBD2 (5 bases). Per the germline V gene, CDR1 is LNHDA and CDR2 is SQIVND (reference sequence). V was cut by 2 bases and J by 2 bases, with 7 bases left in between. This CDR3 has 13 residues. As DNA, the CDR3 is TGTGCCAGTAGTATAAGTAGCGCCTACGAGCAGTACGTC. Amino acids: CASSISSAYEQYV.

The rearrangement links TRBV28 to TRBJ1-1; 9 bases fit TRBD1. V trimming: 5 bases; J trimming: 5 bases; junction bases outside the gene matches: 6. The CDR3 covers 14 residues. Germline V gene lookup returns CDR1 MDHEN and CDR2 SYDVKM. The CDR3 sequence: CASSEQGAETEAFF. The CDR3 DNA reads TGTGCCAGCAGTGAACAGGGGGCCGAGACTGAAGCTTTCTTT.

This clonotype turned up a few times. V gene TRBV20-1 combines with J gene TRBJ2-3; D unclear. V shed 1 base and J shed 0 bases, with 8 bases lying between them. Per the germline V gene, CDR1 is DFQATT and CDR2 is SNEGSKA (reference sequence). This CDR3 is 14 amino acids long. This chain's CDR3 is CSARVGSSTDTQYF. CDR3 nucleotides: TGCAGTGCTAGAGTCGGCAGTAGCACAGATACGCAGTATTTT.

This clonotype showed up just a few times. This chain uses TRBV7-9 with TRBJ1-1; D is possibly TRBD1 (6 bases). Trimming took 5 bases from V and 1 from J, leaving 17 bases between them. Germline V gene lookup returns CDR1 SEHNR and CDR2 FQNEAQ (reference sequence). CDR3 size: 16 residues. CDR3 amino acids: CASSRLGGQGNTEAFF. The CDR3, as DNA: TGTGCCAGCAGCCGTTTAGGGGGGCAAGGGAACACTGAAGCTTTCTTT. The full variable domain, completed using reference TRBV7-9 and TRBJ1-1, is DTGVSQNPRHKITKRGQNVTFRCDPISEHNRLYWYRQTLGQGPEFLTYFQNEAQLEKSRLLSDRFSAERPKGSFSTLEIQRTEQGDSAMYLCASSRLGGQGNTEAFFGQGTRLTVV.

Many counts were recorded for this clonotype. V usage is TRBV6-5 and J usage is TRBJ1-5; 10 nucleotides agree with TRBD1. Looked up from germline, CDR1 is MNHEY and CDR2 is SVGAGI. J lost 2 bases, V lost 2 bases, and 0 bases had no gene match. The CDR3 covers 15 residues. The CDR3 DNA follows: TGTGCCAGCAGTTACGGGACAGGGGGCAATCAGCCCCAGCATTTT. Protein sequence: CASSYGTGGNQPQHF.

There are many counts of this clonotype. The rearrangement links TRBV27 to TRBJ1-5; D gene uncertain. CDR1 and CDR2 (germline): MNHEY, SMNVEV (reference sequence). This CDR3 has 13 amino acids. V shed 3 bases and J shed 3 bases, with 6 bases lying between them. The CDR3, as DNA: TGTGCCAGCAGTTTCGGCCTCAATCAGCCCCAGCATTTT. It is translated as CASSFGLNQPQHF.

This clonotype was recorded at least ten times. The chain is built from TRBV10-2 and TRBJ2-5; 11 bases are shared with TRBD2. This CDR3 has 13 residues. Germline CDR1 is WSHSY and CDR2 is SAAADI. J was trimmed by 1 base and V by 8 bases; bases with no gene match: 0. CDR3 protein: CASGTSGQETQYF. DNA for the CDR3: TGCGCCAGCGGGACTAGCGGCCAAGAGACCCAGTACTTC.

This clonotype was seen ten or more times. This CDR3 is CASSTSSVYNEQFF. CDR3 in DNA: TGTGCCAGCAGCACCTCTAGCGTTTACAATGAGCAGTTCTTC. The V and J genes are TRBV7-3 and TRBJ2-1; D is perhaps TRBD2 (6 bases). The germline V gene encodes CDR1 SGHTA and CDR2 FQGTGA. This CDR3 has 14 amino acids. Trimming removed 5 bases at V and 4 bases at J, with 12 bases between.

This clonotype was picked up a small number of times. The rearrangement uses TRBV10-2 and TRBJ2-7; D may match TRBD1 or TRBD2 (5 bases each). Germline V gene sequence: CDR1 WSHSY, CDR2 SAAADI. There are 13 residues in the CDR3. The V and J ends lost 6 bases and 6 bases respectively, with 15 bases between them. CDR3 region: CASSVRYGGEQYV. The DNA of the CDR3 is TGCGCCAGCAGCGTCAGGTATGGGGGCGAGCAGTACGTC.

The V gene is TRBV18, the J gene TRBJ2-5; D perhaps matches TRBD2 (5 bases). This CDR3 spans 14 amino acids. Germline V gene sequence: CDR1 KGHSH, CDR2 LQKENI. V gave up 0 bases and J gave up 2 bases, with 7 bases separating them. The CDR3 spells CASSPPERQETQYF. In nucleotides, the CDR3 is TGTGCCAGCTCACCACCGGAGCGGCAAGAGACCCAGTACTTC.

This chain joins TRBV25-1 and TRBJ2-1, with TRBD1 identical over 9 bases. The CDR3 has 16 residues. CDR1 is MGHDK and CDR2 is SYGVNS in the germline V gene. Trimming took 1 base from V and 6 from J; bases not matched to a gene: 7. As DNA, the CDR3 is TGTGCCAGCAGTGAATGGACCGGGACAGGGCCCAATGAGCAGTTCTTC. It yields the protein CASSEWTGTGPNEQFF.

The table lists this clonotype with many counts. The genes are TRBV10-1 and TRBJ1-1; no definite D call. Germline V gene lookup returns CDR1 WNHNN and CDR2 SYGVQD (reference sequence). Between the trimmed V and J ends, which lost 7 bases and 2 bases, there was a span of 11 bases. The CDR3 totals 13 residues. CDR3 sequence (DNA): TGCGCCAGCATGGCGGGGTTTAACACTGAAGCTTTCTTT. The encoded protein is CASMAGFNTEAFF.

This clonotype was recorded at least ten times. The chain uses TRBV5-1 and TRBJ2-1, with 9 bases matching TRBD1. Germline assignment: CDR1 SGHRS and CDR2 YFSETQ. The CDR3 loop spans 15 amino acids. J was trimmed by 8 bases and V by 6 bases; bases with no gene match: 12. The CDR3: CASTRGGQGNYEQFF. The DNA for the CDR3 is TGCGCCAGCACCCGAGGGGGACAGGGTAATTATGAGCAGTTCTTC.

This clonotype was recorded a few times. V usage is TRBV11-3 and J usage is TRBJ2-1, with D possibly matching TRBD1 (5 bases). The length of the CDR3 is 15 residues. The V gene lost 1 base and the J gene lost 3 bases, with 10 bases spanning the gap. The germline V gene encodes CDR1 SGHNT and CDR2 YENEEA. The CDR3 nucleotides are TGTGCCAGCAGCTTAGCTGCAGGGTACTACAATGAGCAGTTCTTC. This sequence encodes CASSLAAGYYNEQFF.

The table lists this clonotype with many counts. V is TRBV11-2 and J is TRBJ2-3; weak D call: TRBD2 (5 bases). Germline V gene data show CDR1 as SGHAT and CDR2 as FQNNGV. The CDR3 spans 12 residues. The germline V and J ends were trimmed by 3 bases and 8 bases, with 9 bases remaining between them. The CDR3 nucleotides read TGTGCCAGCAGCTTGGACTCCCTTACGCAGTATTTT. This encodes CASSLDSLTQYF. Full variable domain (remainder filled in from reference TRBV11-2 and TRBJ2-3): EAGVAQSPRYKIIEKRQSVAFWCNPISGHATLYWYQQILGQGPKLLIQFQNNGVVDDSQLPKDRFSAERLKGVDSTLKIQPAKLEDSAVYLCASSLDSLTQYFGPGTRLTVL.

This clonotype occurred many times. V and J are TRBV7-2 and TRBJ1-1; D is ambiguous. Trimming took off 2 bases at V and 0 bases at J, with 1 base between the two ends. The V gene's germline CDR1 is SGHTA and CDR2 FQGNSA. This CDR3 region has 12 residues. The CDR3 loop is CASSLMNTEAFF. Here the CDR3 DNA reads TGTGCCAGCAGCTTAATGAACACTGAAGCTTTCTTT.

This clonotype was found many times. The CDR3 sequence is CATIRAPLVAGYYEQYF. The CDR3, as DNA: TGTGCCACCATCAGGGCCCCGCTGGTGGCAGGGTACTACGAGCAGTACTTC. The rearrangement uses TRBV27 and TRBJ2-7; D might be TRBD1 (5 bases). Germline CDR1 MNHEY, CDR2 SMNVEV (reference sequence). Deletions cut 10 bases from V and 3 bases from J, with 28 bases between. CDR3 length equals 17 residues.

This clonotype was detected a few times. V gene TRBV7-2 combines with J gene TRBJ2-6; tentative D call: TRBD1 (5 bases). The V and J ends lost 5 bases and 0 bases respectively, with 14 bases between them. The CDR3 covers 17 residues. The germline CDR1 and CDR2 sequences are SGHTA and FQGNSA. Here the CDR3 DNA reads TGTGCCAGCAGCCAACAGGTTAAAATCTCTGGGGCCAACGTCCTGACTTTC. Translating it yields CASSQQVKISGANVLTF.

For this clonotype: A single base separates this from a much larger clone, so it may be a read error. The chain combines TRBV27 with TRBJ2-7, with a weak D call TRBD2 (6 bases). Trimming stripped 6 bases from V and 5 bases from J, with 14 bases between. CDR1 MNHEY and CDR2 SMNVEV come from the germline V gene (reference sequence). This CDR3 contains 13 residues. CDR3 in amino acids: CASRNSGGHEQYF. The CDR3 DNA reads TGTGCCAGCAGAAATAGCGGAGGCCACGAGCAGTACTTC.

The chain carries TRBV7-6 and TRBJ2-1; TRBD1 or TRBD2 may be the D gene (5 bases each). Germline CDR1 reads SGHVS; CDR2 reads FNYEAQ. This CDR3 contains 15 residues. The V end was cut by 4 bases, the J end by 4 bases, with 14 bases between. CDR3 loop: CASSSRDPAYNEQFF. In DNA form, the CDR3 reads TGTGCCAGCAGCTCCCGGGACCCTGCGTACAATGAGCAGTTCTTC.

This clonotype was counted many times. The chain joins TRBV6-5 to TRBJ2-3, with no clear D. Germline V gives CDR1 MNHEY, CDR2 SVGAGI. Trimming removed 10 bases at V and 5 bases at J, with 13 bases between. CDR3 length equals 12 residues. The CDR3, as DNA: TGTGCCACGACCCAAATGAGAGATACGCAGTATTTT. This gives the protein CATTQMRDTQYF.

There are many counts of this clonotype. Here the CDR3 reads CASSDPHRGGTYEQYF. For the CDR3, the DNA is TGCGCCAGCAGTGACCCACACAGGGGGGGAACCTACGAGCAGTACTTC. The chain is built from TRBV10-1 and TRBJ2-7; TRBD1 might be the D (8 bases). CDR1 is WNHNN, CDR2 SYGVQD, per germline (reference sequence). The V end lost 3 bases, the J end lost 2 bases, and 17 bases lay between the germline ends. The CDR3 is 16 residues long.

This clonotype has a count of ten or more. The V gene is TRBV6-5, the J gene TRBJ2-3, with D unresolved. Trimming took off 6 bases at V and 0 bases at J, with 10 bases between the two ends. Germline CDR1 MNHEY, CDR2 SVGAGI. The CDR3 covers 14 residues. CDR3 bases: TGTGCCAGCAGATTCGAGTTTAGCACAGATACGCAGTATTTT. It yields the protein CASRFEFSTDTQYF.

Regarding this clonotype: Since no conserved phenylalanine or tryptophan closes the CDR3, a read error is the likely cause. V and J are TRBV7-9 and TRBJ2-3; TRBD2 matches 8 bases. The V gene end was trimmed by 0 bases and the J gene end by 0 bases; junction bases not matched to a gene: 2. In germline, CDR1 is SEHNR, CDR2 FQNEAQ (reference sequence). The CDR3 covers 16 residues. The CDR3 reads CASSLATSGSTDTQYL. In nucleotides, the CDR3 is TGTGCCAGCAGCTTAGCAACTAGCGGTAGCACAGATACGCAGTATCTT.

In its sample, this clonotype was seen a few times. This chain joins TRBV12-3 or TRBV12-4 and TRBJ1-1; 8 bases map to TRBD1. V lost 7 bases, J lost 1 base, and 5 bases stayed unmatched. This CDR3 contains 14 residues. CDR3 sequence (DNA): TGTGCCAGCACCCCGACAGGGGCGAACACTGAAGCTTTCTTT. It yields the protein CASTPTGANTEAFF.

The table lists this clonotype with many counts. The V and J genes are TRBV27 and TRBJ2-7; TRBD1 is a possible D gene (5 bases). The length of the CDR3 is 15 residues. V dropped 2 bases and J dropped 8 bases, with 19 bases sitting between them. Germline values: CDR1 MNHEY, CDR2 SMNVEV (reference sequence). CDR3 nucleotides: TGTGCCAGCAGTTTAGGTTGGGCAGGGAAGGGCCAGCAGTACTTC. Translating it yields CASSLGWAGKGQQYF.